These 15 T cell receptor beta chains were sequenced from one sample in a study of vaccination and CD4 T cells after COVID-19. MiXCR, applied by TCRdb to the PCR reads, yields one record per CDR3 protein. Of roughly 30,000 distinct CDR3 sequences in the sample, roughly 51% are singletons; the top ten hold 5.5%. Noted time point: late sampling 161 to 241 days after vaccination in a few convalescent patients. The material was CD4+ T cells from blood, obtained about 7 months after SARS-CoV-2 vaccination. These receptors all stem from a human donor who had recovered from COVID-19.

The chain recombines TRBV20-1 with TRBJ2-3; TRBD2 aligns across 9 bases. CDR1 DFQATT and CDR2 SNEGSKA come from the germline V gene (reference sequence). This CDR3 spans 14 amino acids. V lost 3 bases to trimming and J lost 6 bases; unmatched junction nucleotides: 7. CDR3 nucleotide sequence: TGCAGTGCTAGCGGTAGCGGGAGAACGGATACGCAGTATTTT. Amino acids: CSASGSGRTDTQYF.

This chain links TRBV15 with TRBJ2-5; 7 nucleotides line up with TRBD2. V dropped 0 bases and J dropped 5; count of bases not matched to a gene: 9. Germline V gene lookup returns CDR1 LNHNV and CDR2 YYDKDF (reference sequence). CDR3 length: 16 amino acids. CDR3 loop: CATSRDLAAQRETQYF. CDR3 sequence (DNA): TGTGCCACCAGCAGAGATCTAGCGGCCCAGAGGGAGACCCAGTACTTC.

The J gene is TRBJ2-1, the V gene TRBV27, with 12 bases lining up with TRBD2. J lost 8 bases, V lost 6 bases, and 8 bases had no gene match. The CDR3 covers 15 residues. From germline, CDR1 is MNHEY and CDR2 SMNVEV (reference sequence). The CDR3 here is CASSMTSGSTYEQFF. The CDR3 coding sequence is TGTGCCAGCAGCATGACTAGCGGGAGTACCTATGAGCAGTTCTTC.

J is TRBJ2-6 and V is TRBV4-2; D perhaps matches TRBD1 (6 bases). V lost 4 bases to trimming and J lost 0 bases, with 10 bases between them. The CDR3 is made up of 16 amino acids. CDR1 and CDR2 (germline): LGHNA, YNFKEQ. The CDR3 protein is CASSRQQGSGANVLTF. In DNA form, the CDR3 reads TGTGCCAGCAGCCGACAACAGGGCTCTGGGGCCAACGTCCTGACTTTC.

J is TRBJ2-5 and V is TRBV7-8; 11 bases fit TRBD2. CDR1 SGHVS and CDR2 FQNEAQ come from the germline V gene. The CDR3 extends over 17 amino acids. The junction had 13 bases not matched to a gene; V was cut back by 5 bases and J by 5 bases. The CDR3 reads CASSDGTSGTIRETQYF. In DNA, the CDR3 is TGTGCCAGCAGCGACGGGACTAGCGGAACTATCAGGGAGACCCAGTACTTC.

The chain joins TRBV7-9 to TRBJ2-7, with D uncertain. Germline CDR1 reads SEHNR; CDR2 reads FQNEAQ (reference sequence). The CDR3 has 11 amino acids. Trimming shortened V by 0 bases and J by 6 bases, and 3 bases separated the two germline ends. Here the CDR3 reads CASSLAPEQYF. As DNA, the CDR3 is TGTGCCAGCAGCTTAGCACCCGAGCAGTACTTC.

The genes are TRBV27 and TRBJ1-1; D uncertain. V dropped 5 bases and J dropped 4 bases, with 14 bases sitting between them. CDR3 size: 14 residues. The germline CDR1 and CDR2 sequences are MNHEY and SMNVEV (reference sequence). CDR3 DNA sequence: TGTGCCAGCAGTCCTCTTGGATTCGGCACTGAAGCTTTCTTT. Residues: CASSPLGFGTEAFF.

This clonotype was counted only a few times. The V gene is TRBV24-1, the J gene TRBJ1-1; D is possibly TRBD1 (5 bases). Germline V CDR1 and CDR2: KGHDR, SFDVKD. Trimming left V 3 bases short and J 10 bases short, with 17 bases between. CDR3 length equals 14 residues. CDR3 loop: CATSDQLRVLVAFF. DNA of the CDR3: TGTGCCACCAGTGATCAACTCAGGGTTCTGGTAGCTTTCTTT.

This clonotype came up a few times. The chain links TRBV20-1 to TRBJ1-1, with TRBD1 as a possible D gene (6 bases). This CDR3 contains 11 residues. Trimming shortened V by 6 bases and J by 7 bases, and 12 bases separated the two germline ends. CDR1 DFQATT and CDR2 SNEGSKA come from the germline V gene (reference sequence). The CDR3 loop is CSAAGGGEAFF. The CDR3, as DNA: TGCAGTGCCGCCGGGGGCGGTGAAGCTTTCTTT.

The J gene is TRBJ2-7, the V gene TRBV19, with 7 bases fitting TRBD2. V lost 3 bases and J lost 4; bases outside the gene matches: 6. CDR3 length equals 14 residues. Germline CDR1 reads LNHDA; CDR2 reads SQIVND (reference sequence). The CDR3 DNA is TGTGCCAGTAGTATGGCGGGAGCGGATTACGAGCAGTACTTC. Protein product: CASSMAGADYEQYF.

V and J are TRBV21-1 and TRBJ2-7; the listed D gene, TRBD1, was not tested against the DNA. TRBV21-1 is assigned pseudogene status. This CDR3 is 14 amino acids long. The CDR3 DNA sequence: TGTGCCAGCTCACAAATTGGACAGGATTACGAGCAGTACTTC. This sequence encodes CASSQIGQDYEQYF.

This chain's CDR3 is CASSKAGEETQYF. The CDR3, as DNA: TGTGCCAGCAGCAAAGCGGGAGAAGAGACCCAGTACTTC. The rearrangement links TRBV21-1 to TRBJ2-5. TRBV21-1 is termed a pseudogene. The CDR3 extends over 13 amino acids.

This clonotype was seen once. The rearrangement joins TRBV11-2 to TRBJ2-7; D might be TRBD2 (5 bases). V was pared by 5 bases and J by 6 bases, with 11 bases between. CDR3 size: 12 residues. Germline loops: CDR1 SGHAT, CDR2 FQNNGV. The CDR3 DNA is TGTGCCAGCAGCCCGCCGCGGGTCGAGCAGTACTTC. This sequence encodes CASSPPRVEQYF.

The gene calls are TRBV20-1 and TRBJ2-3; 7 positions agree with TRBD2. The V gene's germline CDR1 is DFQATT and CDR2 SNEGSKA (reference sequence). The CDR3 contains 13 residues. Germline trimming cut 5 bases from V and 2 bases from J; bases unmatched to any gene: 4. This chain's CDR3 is CSAGGTTTDTQYF. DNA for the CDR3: TGCAGTGCTGGCGGGACTACCACAGATACGCAGTATTTT.

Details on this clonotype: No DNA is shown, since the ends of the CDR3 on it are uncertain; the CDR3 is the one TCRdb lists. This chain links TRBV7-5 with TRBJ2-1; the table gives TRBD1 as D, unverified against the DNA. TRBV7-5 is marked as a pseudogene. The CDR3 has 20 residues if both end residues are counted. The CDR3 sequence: CISVSEPPWNPGESYNEQFF.